Below, 12 T cell receptor beta chains from the same sample are listed, as sequenced in a study of Ad26.COV2.S vaccination and SARS-CoV-2 variants. Documented treatment: some 20 received Ad26.COV2.S at low or high dose, single or two shots; 5 received placebo; per-sample allocation not given. Samples were taken on day 63 after the first vaccine or placebo injection. Generated by immunoSEQ multiplex PCR, the TCRdb table keeps only in-frame clones and is missing some. The table lists around 320,000 clones, roughly 84% of them singletons. The specimen was peripheral blood, collected in a trial of Ad26.COV2.S vaccine versus placebo. These receptors were collected from a person between 18 and 65 years old who received the Ad26.COV2.S COVID-19 vaccine or a placebo.

This chain joins TRBV21-1 and TRBJ2-7. TRBV21-1 is a pseudogene locus. CDR3 size: 13 residues. The CDR3 region has the DNA TGTGCCAGCCGGGCGACGACCGCCTTGGTGCTGTACTTC. Protein: CASRATTALVLYF.

The V call is TRBV7-6, the J call TRBJ2-1; 9 bases map to TRBD1. After removal of 4 bases from V and 7 bases from J, the junction contained 11 bases not matched to a gene. Looked up from germline, CDR1 is SGHVS and CDR2 is FNYEAQ. This CDR3 is built from 16 residues. The CDR3: CASSWPTGGFSNEQFF. CDR3 nucleotides: TGTGCCAGCAGCTGGCCGACAGGGGGGTTTTCGAATGAGCAGTTCTTC.

This chain uses TRBV6-1 with TRBJ1-1; 7 nucleotides line up with TRBD1. Trimming at V came to 4 bases and at J to 0 bases, leaving 14 bases not matched to a gene. CDR3 length: 18 amino acids. Germline CDR1 and CDR2: MNHNS and SASEGT. The CDR3 DNA sequence: TGTGCCAGCAGTGCCCGACAGGGTACGAGAGGACTGAACACTGAAGCTTTCTTT. This encodes CASSARQGTRGLNTEAFF.

The chain is built from TRBV6-1 and TRBJ2-7, with a tentative D call TRBD1 (5 bases). The CDR3 is made up of 14 amino acids. Between the trimmed V and J ends, which lost 2 bases and 4 bases, there was a span of 12 bases. CDR1 MNHNS and CDR2 SASEGT come from the germline V gene. The CDR3 DNA follows: TGTGCCAGCAGTGAAAGTAGCCAGGGATACGAGCAGTACTTC. Protein: CASSESSQGYEQYF.

This clone was seen a few times. The chain uses TRBV30 and TRBJ2-3; the match to TRBD2 covers 10 bases. CDR1 and CDR2 (germline): GTSNPN, SVGIG (reference sequence). V shed 5 bases, J shed 9 bases, and the junction held 5 bases outside the gene matches. This CDR3 comprises 12 residues. CDR3 sequence (DNA): TGTGCCTGGGTTGATAGCGGGGGGACGCAGTATTTT. Translating it yields CAWVDSGGTQYF.

This clone was found a few times. The V call is TRBV4-1, the J call TRBJ2-1; D not resolved. Germline lookup yields CDR1 MGHRA and CDR2 YSYEKL. The CDR3 has 15 residues. Trimming took off 1 base at V and 8 bases at J, with 15 bases between the two ends. Written as DNA, the CDR3 is TGCGCCAGCAGCCAAGGTCCGGTTTTTGTGGATGAGCAGTTCTTC. It specifies CASSQGPVFVDEQFF.

This chain links TRBV30 with TRBJ2-7; 8 positions agree with TRBD2. Germline values: CDR1 GTSNPN, CDR2 SVGIG (reference sequence). The junction had 22 bases not matched to a gene; V was cut back by 4 bases and J by 5 bases. The CDR3 length is 18 residues. The chain's CDR3 is CAWTDLSRGAQFVDEQYF. Here the CDR3 DNA reads TGTGCCTGGACCGACCTCTCGCGGGGGGCGCAATTTGTCGACGAGCAGTACTTC.

This clone was counted once. V gene TRBV30 combines with J gene TRBJ1-1, with D maybe TRBD1 (5 bases). V was shortened by 5 bases and J by 6 bases, with 10 bases between the two germline ends. From germline, CDR1 is GTSNPN and CDR2 SVGIG (reference sequence). The CDR3 contains 11 residues. The CDR3 DNA reads TGTGCCTGGGGGGGGATGGCTGAAGCTTTCTTT. The encoded protein is CAWGGMAEAFF.

V gene TRBV19 combines with J gene TRBJ1-2, with D uncertain. Germline V lookup: CDR1 LNHDA, CDR2 SQIVND (reference sequence). The CDR3 extends over 12 amino acids. Trimming cost V 7 bases and J 7 bases, with 13 bases left between them. The CDR3 protein is CASNRLAGGYTF. CDR3 coding DNA: TGTGCCAGTAACCGTCTAGCCGGTGGCTACACCTTC.

Regarding this clone: Other DNA sequences in this sample translate to the same CDR3. The chain recombines TRBV5-1 with TRBJ1-1; 8 bases fit TRBD1. The CDR3 extends over 15 amino acids. The germline V gene encodes CDR1 SGHRS and CDR2 YFSETQ. J lost 1 base, V lost 0 bases, and 2 bases had no gene match. In DNA, the CDR3 is TGCGCCAGCAGCTTGGGTGGACAGGGGAACACTGAAGCTTTCTTT. The encoded protein is CASSLGGQGNTEAFF.

The V call is TRBV10-3, the J call TRBJ1-2, with D unclear. Trimming pared 6 bases from V and 4 bases from J, leaving 18 bases between. From germline, CDR1 is ENHRY and CDR2 SYGVKD. The CDR3 extends over 15 amino acids. The CDR3, as DNA: TGTGCCATCAGAGGAGCGGCAGGAAAAAGCTATGGCTACACCTTC. This gives the protein CAIRGAAGKSYGYTF.

This chain connects TRBV19 to TRBJ1-5, with 8 bases that match TRBD1. The CDR3 sequence is 17 residues long. Unmatched junction bases numbered 6, after V lost 0 bases and J lost 2 bases. Germline CDR1 is LNHDA and CDR2 is SQIVND (reference sequence). CDR3 in amino acids: CASSIDRGPGGNQPQHF. CDR3 in DNA: TGTGCCAGTAGTATAGACAGGGGGCCTGGGGGCAATCAGCCCCAGCATTTT.